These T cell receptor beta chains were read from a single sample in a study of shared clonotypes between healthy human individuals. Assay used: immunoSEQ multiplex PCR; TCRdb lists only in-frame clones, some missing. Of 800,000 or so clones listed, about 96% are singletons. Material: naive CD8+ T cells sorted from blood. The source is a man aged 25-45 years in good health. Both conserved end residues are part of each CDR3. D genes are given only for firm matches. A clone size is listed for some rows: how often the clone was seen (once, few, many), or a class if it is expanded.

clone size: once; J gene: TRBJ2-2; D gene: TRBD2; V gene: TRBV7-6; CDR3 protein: CASSTRLAKNTGELFF; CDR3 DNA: TGTGCCAGCAGCACCAGACTAGCGAAGAACACCGGGGAGCTGTTTTTT
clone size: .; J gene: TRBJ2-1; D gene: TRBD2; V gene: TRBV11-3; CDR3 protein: CASSIRTSGVYNEQFF; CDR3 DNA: TGTGCCAGCAGCATCCGGACTAGCGGAGTCTACAATGAGCAGTTCTTC
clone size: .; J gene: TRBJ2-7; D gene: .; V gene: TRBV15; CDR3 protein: CATSRGPTDGIYEQYF; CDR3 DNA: TGTGCCACCAGCAGGGGTCCGACTGACGGCATCTACGAGCAGTACTTC
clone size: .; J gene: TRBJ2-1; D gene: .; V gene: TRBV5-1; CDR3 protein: CASSEAGPYNEQFF; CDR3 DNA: TGCGCCAGCAGTGAGGCAGGGCCTTACAATGAGCAGTTCTTC
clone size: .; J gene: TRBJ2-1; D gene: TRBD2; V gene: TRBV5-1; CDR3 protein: CASRLDDAGLAGGVEQFF; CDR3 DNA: TGCGCCAGCAGGCTTGACGACGCTGGACTAGCGGGAGGAGTTGAGCAGTTCTTC
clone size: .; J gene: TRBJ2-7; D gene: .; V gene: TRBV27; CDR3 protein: CASQLTEGSAYEQYF; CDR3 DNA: TGTGCCAGCCAGCTAACGGAGGGGAGCGCCTACGAGCAGTACTTC
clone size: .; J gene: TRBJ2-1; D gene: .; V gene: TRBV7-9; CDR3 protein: CASSLINRDNEQFF; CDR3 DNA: TGTGCCAGCAGCCTCATTAACAGGGACAATGAGCAGTTCTTC
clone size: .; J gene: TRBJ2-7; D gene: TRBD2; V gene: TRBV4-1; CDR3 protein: CASSQEPLAGAGEQYF; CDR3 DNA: TGCGCCAGCAGCCAAGAACCCCTAGCGGGAGCTGGCGAGCAGTACTTC
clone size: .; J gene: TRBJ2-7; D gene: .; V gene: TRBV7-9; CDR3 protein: CASSLGDIYEQYF; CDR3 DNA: TGTGCCAGCAGCTTAGGGGACATCTACGAGCAGTACTTC
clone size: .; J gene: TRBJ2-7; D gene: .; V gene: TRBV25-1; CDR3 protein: CASRGRKSSYEQYF; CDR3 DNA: TGTGCCAGCAGGGGGAGGAAAAGCTCCTACGAGCAGTACTTC
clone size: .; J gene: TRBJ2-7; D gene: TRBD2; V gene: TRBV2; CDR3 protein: CASTPTQRGSYEQYF; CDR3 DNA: TGTGCCAGCACCCCGACTCAGCGGGGCTCCTACGAGCAGTACTTC
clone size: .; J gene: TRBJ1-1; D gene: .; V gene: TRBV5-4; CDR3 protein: CASSLERQVEAFF; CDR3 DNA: TGTGCCAGCAGCTTGGAAAGACAAGTTGAAGCTTTCTTT
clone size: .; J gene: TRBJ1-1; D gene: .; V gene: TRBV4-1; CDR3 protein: CASSQAGRGRTEAFF; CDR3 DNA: TGCGCCAGCAGCCAAGCAGGGAGAGGGAGGACTGAAGCTTTCTTT
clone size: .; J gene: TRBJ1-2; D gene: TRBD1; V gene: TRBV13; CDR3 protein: CASSTHRGDGYTF; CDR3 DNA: TGTGCCAGCAGCACCCACAGGGGTGATGGCTACACCTTC
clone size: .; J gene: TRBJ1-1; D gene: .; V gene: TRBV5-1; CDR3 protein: CASSLRGWYTEAFF; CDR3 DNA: TGCGCCAGCAGCTTGCGGGGCTGGTACACTGAAGCTTTCTTT
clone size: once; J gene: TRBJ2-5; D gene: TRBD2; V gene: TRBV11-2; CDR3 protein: CASGGAGLAPETQYF; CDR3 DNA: TGTGCCAGCGGGGGGGCAGGACTAGCTCCCGAGACCCAGTACTTC
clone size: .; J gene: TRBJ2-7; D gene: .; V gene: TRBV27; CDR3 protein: CASSYRASGQSSYEQYF; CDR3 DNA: TGTGCCAGCAGCTACAGGGCTAGCGGACAAAGCTCCTACGAGCAGTACTTC
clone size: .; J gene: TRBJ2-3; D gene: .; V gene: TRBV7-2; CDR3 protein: CASSFPRGFSTDTQYF; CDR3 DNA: TGTGCCAGCAGCTTTCCTAGAGGATTTAGCACAGATACGCAGTATTTT
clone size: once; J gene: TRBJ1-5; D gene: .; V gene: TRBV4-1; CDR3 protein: CASSQVQGQPQHF; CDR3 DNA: TGCGCCAGCAGCCAAGTCCAGGGTCAGCCCCAGCATTTT
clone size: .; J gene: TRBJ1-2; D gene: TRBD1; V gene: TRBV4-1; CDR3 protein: CASSQVGYRGHGYTF; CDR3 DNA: TGCGCCAGCAGCCAAGTAGGTTACAGGGGGCATGGCTACACCTTC
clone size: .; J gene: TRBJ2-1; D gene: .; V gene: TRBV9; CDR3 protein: CASSSRGEQFF; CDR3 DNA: TGTGCCAGCAGCTCAAGGGGTGAGCAGTTCTTC
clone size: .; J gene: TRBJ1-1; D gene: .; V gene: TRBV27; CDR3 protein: CASGGVGLNTEAFF; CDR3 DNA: TGTGCCAGCGGCGGAGTGGGGTTGAACACTGAAGCTTTCTTT
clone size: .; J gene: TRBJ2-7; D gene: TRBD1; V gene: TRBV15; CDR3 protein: CATSPLPGQGLEQYF; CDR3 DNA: TGTGCCACCAGCCCTCTTCCGGGACAGGGGCTTGAGCAGTACTTC
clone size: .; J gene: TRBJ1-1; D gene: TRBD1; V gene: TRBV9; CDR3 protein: CASSGGQALREAFF; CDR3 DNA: TGTGCCAGCAGCGGGGGACAGGCACTCCGCGAAGCTTTCTTT
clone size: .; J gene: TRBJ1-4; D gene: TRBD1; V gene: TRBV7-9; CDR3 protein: CASSHTGTDEKLFF; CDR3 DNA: TGTGCCAGCAGCCACACCGGGACAGATGAAAAACTGTTTTTT
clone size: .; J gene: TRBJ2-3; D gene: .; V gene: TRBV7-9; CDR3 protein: CASSLAADRAGSTDTQYF; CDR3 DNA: TGTGCCAGCAGCTTAGCGGCCGATAGGGCAGGATCCACAGATACGCAGTATTTT
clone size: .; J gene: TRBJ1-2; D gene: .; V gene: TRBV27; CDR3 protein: CASSSGGEGYTF; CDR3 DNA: TGTGCCAGTTCGTCCGGGGGGGAAGGCTACACCTTC
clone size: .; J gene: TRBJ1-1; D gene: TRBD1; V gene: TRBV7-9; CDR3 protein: CASSSPTDRANTEAFF; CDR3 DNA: TGTGCCAGCAGCTCCCCCACGGACAGGGCTAACACTGAAGCTTTCTTT
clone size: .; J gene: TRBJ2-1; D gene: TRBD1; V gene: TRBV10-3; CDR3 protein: CAIGDRAYNEQFF; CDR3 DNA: TGTGCCATCGGGGACAGGGCTTACAATGAGCAGTTCTTC
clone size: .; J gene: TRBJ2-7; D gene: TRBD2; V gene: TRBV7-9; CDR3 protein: CASSNRLAGKYEQYF; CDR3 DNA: TGTGCCAGCAGTAATAGACTAGCGGGGAAATACGAGCAGTACTTC
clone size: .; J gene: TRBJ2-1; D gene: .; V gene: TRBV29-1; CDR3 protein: CSVGFDNEQFF; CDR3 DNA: TGCAGCGTTGGATTTGACAATGAGCAGTTCTTC
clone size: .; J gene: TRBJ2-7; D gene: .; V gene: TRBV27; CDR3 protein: CASSLSRRGSSYEQYF; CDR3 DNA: TGTGCCAGCAGTTTATCGAGGAGGGGCAGCTCCTACGAGCAGTACTTC
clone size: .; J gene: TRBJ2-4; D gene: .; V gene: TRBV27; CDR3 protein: CASSFRGNIQYF; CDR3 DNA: TGTGCCAGCAGTTTCAGGGGAAACATTCAGTACTTC
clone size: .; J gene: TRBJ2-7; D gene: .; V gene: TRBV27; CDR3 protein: CASSFPGQTGYEQYF; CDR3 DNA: TGTGCCAGCAGTTTTCCCGGTCAGACCGGCTACGAGCAGTACTTC
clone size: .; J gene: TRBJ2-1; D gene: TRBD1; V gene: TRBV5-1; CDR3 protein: CASSLRQGADNEQFF; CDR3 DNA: TGCGCCAGCAGCTTGCGACAGGGGGCTGATAATGAGCAGTTCTTC
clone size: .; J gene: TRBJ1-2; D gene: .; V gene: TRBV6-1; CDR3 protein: CASSGLGQENYGYTF; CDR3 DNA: TGTGCCAGCAGTGGCCTGGGTCAGGAGAACTATGGCTACACCTTC
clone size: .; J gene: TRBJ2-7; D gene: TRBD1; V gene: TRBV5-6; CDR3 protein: CASSLGQGPEQYF; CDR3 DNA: TGTGCCAGCAGCCTGGGACAGGGCCCCGAGCAGTACTTC
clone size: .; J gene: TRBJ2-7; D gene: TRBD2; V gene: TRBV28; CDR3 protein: CASSYGLADTYEQYF; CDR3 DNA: TGTGCCAGCAGTTATGGACTAGCGGATACCTACGAGCAGTACTTC
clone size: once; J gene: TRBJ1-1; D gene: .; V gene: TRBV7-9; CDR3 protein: CASSLIEAEAFF; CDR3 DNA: TGTGCCAGCAGCTTAATCGAGGCTGAAGCTTTCTTT
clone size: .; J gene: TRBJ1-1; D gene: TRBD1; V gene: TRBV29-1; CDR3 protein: CSVLTRAGQAEAFF; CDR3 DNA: TGCAGCGTACTCACGAGGGCTGGACAGGCTGAAGCTTTCTTT